This T cell receptor (beta chain) comes out of a study of T cells in Graves' hyperthyroidism and ophthalmopathy. On the study more broadly: Prior to any treatment, at the point of initial diagnosis, peripheral blood was collected.

Worth noting for this clonotype: What it recognizes is unknown.

Overall study results and limits: Blood samples included most of the expanded thyroid clonotypes exceeding 0.001.

Hyperthyroidism in the patients, aged 18 to 65, was newly diagnosed and under 2 months in duration. Diagnosis relied on clinical symptoms, serum thyroxine and TRAb, thyroid ultrasound and orbital computed tomography. There are 15 residues in the CDR3. V lost 1 base, J lost 2 bases, and 11 bases lay in between. Germline V gene data show CDR1 as SGHTA and CDR2 as FQGTGA. TCR beta CDR3 regions were amplified from RNA. The HTBI primer set served for first-round RT-PCR of the TCR CDR3. MiXCR was run by TCRdb on the multiplex PCR reads, yielding one entry per CDR3 protein. The data show roughly 740,000 distinct CDR3 sequences, roughly 15% seen once.

The sample consisted of blood. V gene TRBV7-3 combines with J gene TRBJ2-5, with a possible D match to TRBD2 (5 bases). The sequence was collected from a man between 18 and 35 years old with Graves' hyperthyroidism. The CDR3 DNA follows: TGTGCCAGCAGCTTAAACGGACCGGGGCAAGAGACCCAGTACTTC. Amino acids: CASSLNGPGQETQYF. The entire variable domain, with the rest obtained from reference TRBV7-3 and TRBJ2-5, is as follows: GAGVSQTPSNKVTEKGKYVELRCDPISGHTALYWYRQSLGQGPEFLIYFQGTGAADDSGLPNDRFFAVRPEGSVSTLKIQRTERGDSAVYLCASSLNGPGQETQYFGPGTRLLVL.